This TCR beta chain is from a study of blood T cells in healthy people across ages. Notes on the study in general: TCR beta diversity correlated strongly with naive T cell percentage.

As to this clonotype: The antigen is unknown.

Samples each had at least 5 micrograms of total RNA extracted. Sample-barcoded 5' priming and a J-beta primer mix drove a second PCR of roughly 7 to 11 cycles. Every sample gave at least 2.5 million paired-end reads containing CDR3. One entry per CDR3 protein, called by TCRdb with MiXCR from the 5' RACE reads. The sample lists fewer than 700,000 distinct CDR3 sequences; around 43% were seen once. The CDR3 runs 15 residues. V lost 4 bases, J lost 0 bases, and 11 bases lay in between. Germline assignment: CDR1 LGHNA and CDR2 YSLEER. This receptor was obtained from a man aged 80 or over in good health. What was sequenced was blood. The rearrangement uses TRBV4-3 and TRBJ2-3, with D unclear. The CDR3 reads CASSLTDVSTDTQYF. CDR3 nucleotides: TGCGCCAGCAGCCTAACAGACGTTAGCACAGATACGCAGTATTTT.